This TCR beta chain comes out of a study of Graves' ophthalmopathy and Graves' hyperthyroidism. Whole-study results and caveats: At around 70% sensitivity and 72.22% specificity, the model predicted progression of the ophthalmopathy.

This clonotype was detected once. Its antigen is undetermined. Lactation, pregnancy, uncontrolled infections and other autoimmune diseases were all grounds for excluding patients. Transcripts of RNA were the source for amplifying TCR beta CDR3 regions. RT-PCR in the first round used HTBI primers; a second-round multiplex PCR followed. Each CDR3 protein is one row after TCRdb ran MiXCR on the multiplex PCR reads. Of under 800,000 distinct CDR3 sequences in the sample, 20% to 25% were seen once. The sequence derives from a woman between 18 and 30 years old with stable Graves' hyperthyroidism. Some clones in this sample may be carry-over from other donors' samples. Sequenced input: peripheral blood.

CDR3 sequence: CASSYGDRTVEAFF. Written as DNA, the CDR3 is TGTGCCAGCAGTTACGGCGACCGGACCGTTGAAGCTTTCTTT. The chain couples TRBV6-5 to TRBJ1-1, with D unclear. V was trimmed by 2 bases and J by 7 bases, leaving 14 bases between them. Germline values: CDR1 MNHEY, CDR2 SVGAGI. This CDR3 spans 14 amino acids.